The 19 T cell receptor beta chains below were found in one sample sequenced in a study of T cell responses to AZD1222 COVID-19 vaccine. Method: immunoSEQ multiplex PCR; TCRdb's copy keeps in-frame clones and lacks some. The table has about 76,000 clones, about 92% seen once. The specimen comprised peripheral blood, sampled on day 0 of AZD1222 vaccination. The receptor source for this set is an adult in good health.

The rearrangement joins TRBV4-1 to TRBJ2-1; 8 bases are shared with TRBD1. The CDR3 loop spans 17 amino acids. V was pared by 0 bases and J by 1 base, with 5 bases of the junction left unmatched. Germline values: CDR1 MGHRA, CDR2 YSYEKL. The CDR3: CASSQDRTGPSYNEQFF. In DNA form, the CDR3 reads TGCGCCAGCAGCCAAGATCGGACAGGGCCATCCTACAATGAGCAGTTCTTC.

V is TRBV23-1 and J is TRBJ2-3; D is unclear. TRBV23-1 is recorded as an ORF, its role being uncertain. CDR3 length: 14 residues. Deletions cut 7 bases from V and 0 bases from J, with 11 bases between. DNA of the CDR3: TGCGCCAGCATGCACCCACTAAGCACAGATACGCAGTATTTT. Protein sequence: CASMHPLSTDTQYF.

The chain has TRBV10-3 and TRBJ1-3; D not certain. V lost 3 bases and J lost 4, with 7 bases in between. The CDR3 is 13 residues long. From germline, CDR1 is ENHRY and CDR2 SYGVKD. The CDR3 DNA sequence: TGTGCCATCAGTGAAGGAAGGGGAAACACCATATATTTT. This codes for CAISEGRGNTIYF.

The V and J genes are TRBV7-3 and TRBJ2-3, with 12 nucleotides matching TRBD2. Germline assignment: CDR1 SGHTA and CDR2 FQGTGA. V was pared by 4 bases and J by 3 bases, with 5 bases of the junction left unmatched. The CDR3 sequence is 16 residues long. CDR3 residues: CASSSLLAGGTDTQYF. CDR3 in DNA: TGTGCCAGCAGCTCATTACTAGCGGGGGGTACAGATACGCAGTATTTT.

J is TRBJ2-7 and V is TRBV12-3 or TRBV12-4; D tentatively reads TRBD1 or TRBD2 (5 bases each). This CDR3 has 13 residues. V lost 5 bases and J 4 bases, leaving 12 bases between the germline ends. The CDR3 nucleotides are TGTGCCAGCAGTAAGACAGACTATTACGAGCAGTACTTC. Amino acid sequence: CASSKTDYYEQYF.

The J gene is TRBJ2-1, the V gene TRBV25-1, with TRBD2 matching 9 bases. The V gene's germline CDR1 is MGHDK and CDR2 SYGVNS. The length of the CDR3 is 16 residues. Trimming cost V 2 bases and J 6 bases; bases outside gene matches: 8. DNA for the CDR3: TGTGCCAGCAGTGAAGGGGTACTAGCGGGCATCAATGAGCAGTTCTTC. Its translation: CASSEGVLAGINEQFF.

The gene calls are TRBV10-3 and TRBJ1-1; 7 positions agree with TRBD1. J gave up 5 bases and V 6 bases, and 9 bases lay outside the gene matches. CDR1 and CDR2 (germline): ENHRY, SYGVKD. This CDR3 has 14 residues. As DNA, the CDR3 is TGTGCCATCAGCTACTCAGGGGGAAGTACTGAAGCTTTCTTT. It specifies CAISYSGGSTEAFF.

This chain joins TRBV11-2 and TRBJ2-7; tentative D call: TRBD1 (6 bases). Germline V lookup: CDR1 SGHAT, CDR2 FQNNGV. Deletions cut 0 bases from V and 0 bases from J, with 12 bases between. CDR3 length: 16 amino acids. The CDR3 sequence: CASSLEPGAFSYEQYF. The CDR3 DNA reads TGTGCCAGCAGCTTAGAACCAGGGGCCTTCTCCTACGAGCAGTACTTC.

This clone has just one count. V gene TRBV6-4 combines with J gene TRBJ1-2; D call uncertain. The CDR3 sequence is 14 residues long. With 5 bases removed from V and 4 bases from J, the gap between germline ends came to 14 bases. Germline V lookup: CDR1 MRHNA, CDR2 SNTAGT. CDR3 in DNA: TGTGCCAGCAGTCCCGGGTCCCTATCCTATGGCTACACCTTC. Its protein is CASSPGSLSYGYTF.

CDR3 protein: CASRETSENEQFF. DNA of the CDR3: TGTGCCAGCAGGGAGACTAGCGAGAATGAGCAGTTCTTC. This chain connects TRBV12-3 or TRBV12-4 to TRBJ2-1, with 8 positions matching TRBD2. CDR3 length: 13 residues. V was pared by 6 bases and J by 7 bases, with 5 bases of the junction left unmatched.

This chain connects TRBV7-9 to TRBJ2-7, with 9 bases identical to TRBD2. The CDR3 length is 15 residues. Looked up from germline, CDR1 is SEHNR and CDR2 is FQNEAQ (reference sequence). With 1 base clipped from V and 0 bases from J, the junction kept 1 base outside the gene matches. As DNA, the CDR3 is TGTGCCAGCAGCTTAGGGCGGGGGGGCTCCTACGAGCAGTACTTC. Its protein is CASSLGRGGSYEQYF.

A single count supports this clone. The chain uses TRBV11-2 and TRBJ2-7; TRBD1 matches at 7 bases. The CDR3 extends over 15 amino acids. The junction had 10 bases not matched to a gene; V was cut back by 6 bases and J by 2 bases. Germline V gives CDR1 SGHAT, CDR2 FQNNGV. CDR3 amino acids: CASSLRTQGAYEQYF. CDR3 bases: TGTGCCAGCAGTTTGAGAACCCAGGGGGCCTACGAGCAGTACTTC.

The chain joins TRBV5-1 to TRBJ1-2, with D perhaps TRBD1 (5 bases). The germline CDR1 and CDR2 sequences are SGHRS and YFSETQ. The CDR3 has 15 amino acids. Trimming removed 3 bases from V and 4 bases from J, with 16 bases in between. The CDR3 spells CASSSDSGEGYGYTF. The CDR3 DNA reads as TGCGCCAGCAGCTCGGACTCGGGGGAGGGCTATGGCTACACCTTC.

The chain carries TRBV3-1 (or the pseudogene TRBV3-2) and TRBJ2-1; 9 positions match TRBD2. J lost 2 bases, V lost 2 bases, and 1 base had no gene match. Per germline, CDR1 LGHDT and CDR2 YNNKEL (reference sequence). The length of the CDR3 is 15 residues. The CDR3 region is CASSQLAGTYNEQFF. Here the CDR3 DNA reads TGTGCCAGCAGCCAACTAGCGGGGACCTACAATGAGCAGTTCTTC.

The chain recombines TRBV7-3 with TRBJ2-1, with D perhaps TRBD2 (5 bases). With 5 bases removed from V and 6 bases from J, the gap between germline ends came to 11 bases. The germline V gene has CDR1 SGHTA and CDR2 FQGTGA. The CDR3 sequence is 13 residues long. The CDR3 nucleotides read TGTGCCAGCAGCCCATTCGAGGGCAATGAGCAGTTCTTC. Protein product: CASSPFEGNEQFF.

The chain uses TRBV30 and TRBJ1-1; 7 bases line up with TRBD1. Trimming took 0 bases from V and 1 from J; bases not matched to a gene: 5. The germline gives CDR1 GTSNPN, CDR2 SVGIG (reference sequence). The CDR3 has 15 residues. CDR3 region: CAWSVQGGPNTEAFF. For the CDR3, the DNA is TGTGCCTGGAGTGTACAAGGGGGCCCGAACACTGAAGCTTTCTTT.

This clone was detected once. The chain joins TRBV19 to TRBJ2-1, with 10 bases that match TRBD1. The trim removed 6 bases at V and 6 bases at J, leaving 11 bases unmatched. This CDR3 contains 16 residues. The germline V gene has CDR1 LNHDA and CDR2 SQIVND (reference sequence). CDR3: CASRNRQGAGSNEQFF. The DNA of the CDR3 is TGTGCCAGTAGAAACCGACAGGGGGCAGGTAGCAATGAGCAGTTCTTC.

The CDR3 bases are TGCGCCAGCAGTGAGTCGAGGGATGGCTACACCTTC. It encodes CASSESRDGYTF. The chain combines TRBV10-2 with TRBJ1-2; D remains unclear. Between the trimmed V and J ends, which lost 0 bases and 6 bases, there was a span of 5 bases. Looked up from germline, CDR1 is WSHSY and CDR2 is SAAADI. The CDR3 is 12 amino acids.

J is TRBJ1-4 and V is TRBV9, with 8 bases matching TRBD1. The CDR3 contains 14 residues. J gave up 7 bases and V 2 bases, and 4 bases lay outside the gene matches. From germline, CDR1 is SGDLS and CDR2 YYNGEE. For the CDR3, the DNA is TGTGCCAGCAGCGTGGACAGGGCTGGTGAAAAACTGTTTTTT. It translates to CASSVDRAGEKLFF.